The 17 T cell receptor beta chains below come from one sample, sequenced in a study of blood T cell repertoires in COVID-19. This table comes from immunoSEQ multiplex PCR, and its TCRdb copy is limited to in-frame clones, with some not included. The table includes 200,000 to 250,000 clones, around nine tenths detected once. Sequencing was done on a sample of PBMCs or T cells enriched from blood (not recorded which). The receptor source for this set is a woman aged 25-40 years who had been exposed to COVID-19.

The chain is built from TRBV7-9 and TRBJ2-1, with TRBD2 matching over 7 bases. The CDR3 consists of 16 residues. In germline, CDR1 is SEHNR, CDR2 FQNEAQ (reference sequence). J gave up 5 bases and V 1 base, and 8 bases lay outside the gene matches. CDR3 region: CASSLGRTRRDNEQFF. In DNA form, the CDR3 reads TGTGCCAGCAGCTTAGGCCGGACTAGAAGAGACAATGAGCAGTTCTTC.

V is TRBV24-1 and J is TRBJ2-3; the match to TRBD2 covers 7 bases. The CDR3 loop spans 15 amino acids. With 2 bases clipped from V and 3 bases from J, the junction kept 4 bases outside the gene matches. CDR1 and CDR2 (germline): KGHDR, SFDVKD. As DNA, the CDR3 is TGTGCCACCAGTGATTCGCGGGAGTCAACAGATACGCAGTATTTT. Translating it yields CATSDSRESTDTQYF.

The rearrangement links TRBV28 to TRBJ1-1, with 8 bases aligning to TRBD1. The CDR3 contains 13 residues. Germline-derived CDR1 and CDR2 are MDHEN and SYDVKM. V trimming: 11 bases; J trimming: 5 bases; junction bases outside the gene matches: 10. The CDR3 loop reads CASTRTGRTEAFF. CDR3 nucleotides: TGTGCCTCCACTCGGACAGGGAGGACTGAAGCTTTCTTT.

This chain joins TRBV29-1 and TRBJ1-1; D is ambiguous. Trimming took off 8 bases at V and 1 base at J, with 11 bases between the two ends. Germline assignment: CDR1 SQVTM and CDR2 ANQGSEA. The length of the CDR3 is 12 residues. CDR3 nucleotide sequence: TGCAGCCTTTTGAGTTCGAACACTGAAGCTTTCTTT. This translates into CSLLSSNTEAFF.

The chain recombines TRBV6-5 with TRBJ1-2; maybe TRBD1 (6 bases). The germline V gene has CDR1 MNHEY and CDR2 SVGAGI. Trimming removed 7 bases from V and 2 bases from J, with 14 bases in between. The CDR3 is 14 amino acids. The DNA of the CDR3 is TGTGCCAGCAAAAGAACAGGGACAAACTATGGCTACACCTTC. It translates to CASKRTGTNYGYTF.

The CDR3: CASSLVSGQGTYEQYF. Here the CDR3 DNA reads TGTGCCAGCAGTTTAGTATCCGGACAGGGGACCTACGAGCAGTACTTC. The gene calls are TRBV28 and TRBJ2-7; 9 nucleotides agree with TRBD1. Trimming took 2 bases from V and 2 from J; bases not matched to a gene: 7. In germline, CDR1 is MDHEN, CDR2 SYDVKM. The CDR3 totals 16 residues.

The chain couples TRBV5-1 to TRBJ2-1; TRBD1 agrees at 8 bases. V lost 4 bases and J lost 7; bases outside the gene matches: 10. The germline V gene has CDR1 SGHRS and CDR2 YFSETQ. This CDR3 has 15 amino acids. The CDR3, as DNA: TGCGCCAGCAGCCCATGGACAGGGCCACCTAATGAGCAGTTCTTC. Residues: CASSPWTGPPNEQFF.

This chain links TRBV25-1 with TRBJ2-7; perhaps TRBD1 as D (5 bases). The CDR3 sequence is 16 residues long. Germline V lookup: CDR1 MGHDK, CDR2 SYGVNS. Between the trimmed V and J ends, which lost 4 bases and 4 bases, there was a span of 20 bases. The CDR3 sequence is CASSGQGGARIYEQYF. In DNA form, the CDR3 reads TGTGCCAGCAGTGGCCAGGGTGGGGCAAGGATATACGAGCAGTACTTC.

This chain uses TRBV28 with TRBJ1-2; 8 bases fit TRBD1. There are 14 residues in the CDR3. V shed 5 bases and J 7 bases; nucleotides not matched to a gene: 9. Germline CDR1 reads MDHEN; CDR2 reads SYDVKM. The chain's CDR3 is CASSITTGGSGYTF. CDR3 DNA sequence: TGTGCCAGCAGTATTACAACAGGGGGTTCTGGCTACACCTTC.

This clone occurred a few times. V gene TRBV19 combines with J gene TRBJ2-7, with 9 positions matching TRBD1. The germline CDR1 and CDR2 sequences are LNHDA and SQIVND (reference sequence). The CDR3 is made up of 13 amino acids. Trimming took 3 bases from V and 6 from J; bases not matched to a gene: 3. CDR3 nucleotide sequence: TGTGCCAGTAGTATTGGGACAGGGCTCGAGCAGTACTTC. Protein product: CASSIGTGLEQYF.

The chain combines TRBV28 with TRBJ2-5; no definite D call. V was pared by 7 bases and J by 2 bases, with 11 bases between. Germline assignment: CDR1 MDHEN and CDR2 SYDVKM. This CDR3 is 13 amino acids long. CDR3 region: CASTPLRQETQYF. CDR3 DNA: TGTGCCAGCACCCCGCTCAGGCAAGAGACCCAGTACTTC.

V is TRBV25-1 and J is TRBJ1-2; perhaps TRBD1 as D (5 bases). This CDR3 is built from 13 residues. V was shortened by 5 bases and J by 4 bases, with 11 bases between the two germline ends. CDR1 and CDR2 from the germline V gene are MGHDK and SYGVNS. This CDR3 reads CASSQGDAYGYTF. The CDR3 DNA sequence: TGTGCCAGCAGTCAAGGGGATGCCTATGGCTACACCTTC.

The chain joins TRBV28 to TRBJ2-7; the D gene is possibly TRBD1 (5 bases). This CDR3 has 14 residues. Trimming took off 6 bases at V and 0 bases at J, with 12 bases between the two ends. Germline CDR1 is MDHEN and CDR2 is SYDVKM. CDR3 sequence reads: CASRVSTGSYEQYF. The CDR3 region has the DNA TGTGCCAGCAGAGTCAGCACAGGCTCCTACGAGCAGTACTTC.

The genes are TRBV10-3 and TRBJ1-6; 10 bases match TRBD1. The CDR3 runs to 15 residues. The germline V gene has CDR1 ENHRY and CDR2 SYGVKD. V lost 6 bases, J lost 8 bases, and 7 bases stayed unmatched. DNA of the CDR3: TGTGCCATCAGCCAGACCGGGACAGGGGATTCACCCCTCCACTTT. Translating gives CAISQTGTGDSPLHF.

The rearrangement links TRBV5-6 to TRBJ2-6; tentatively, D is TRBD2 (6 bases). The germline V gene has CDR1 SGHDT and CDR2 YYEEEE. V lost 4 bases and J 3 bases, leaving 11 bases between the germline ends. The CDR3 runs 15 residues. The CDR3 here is CASSGGAFGANVLTF. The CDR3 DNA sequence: TGTGCCAGCAGCGGCGGGGCTTTTGGGGCCAACGTCCTGACTTTC.

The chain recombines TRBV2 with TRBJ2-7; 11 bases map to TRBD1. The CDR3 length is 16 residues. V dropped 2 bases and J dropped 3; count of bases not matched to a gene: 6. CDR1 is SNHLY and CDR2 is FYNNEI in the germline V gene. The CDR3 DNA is TGTGCCAGCAGTGAACGAGGGGACAGGGGGGACTACGAGCAGTACTTC. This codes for CASSERGDRGDYEQYF.

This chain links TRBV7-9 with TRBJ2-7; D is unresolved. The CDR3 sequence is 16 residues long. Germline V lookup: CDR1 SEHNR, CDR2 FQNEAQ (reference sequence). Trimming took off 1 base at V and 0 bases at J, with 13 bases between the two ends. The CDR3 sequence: CASSLDSAVTSYEQYF. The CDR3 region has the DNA TGTGCCAGCAGCTTAGACTCGGCGGTTACCTCCTACGAGCAGTACTTC.